The 13 T cell receptor beta chains in this list originate from one sample, sequenced in a study of control samples from healthy donors and cancer patients. Sequencing was performed with immunoSEQ multiplex PCR; in TCRdb, only in-frame clones are kept and a portion is missing. The sample shows around 92,000 clones, roughly 86% of them seen only once. The sample taken for sequencing was blood. The receptor source for this set is a man aged 55 to 70 in good health.

The genes are TRBV19 and TRBJ2-1; 9 nucleotides match TRBD2. CDR1 is LNHDA and CDR2 is SQIVND in the germline V gene (reference sequence). Trimming at V came to 8 bases and at J to 4 bases, leaving 3 bases not matched to a gene. This CDR3 comprises 13 residues. Here the CDR3 reads CASGLAGYNEQFF. CDR3 bases: TGTGCCAGTGGCCTAGCGGGGTACAATGAGCAGTTCTTC.

The chain couples TRBV2 to TRBJ1-2; TRBD1 is a possible D gene (5 bases). The CDR3 consists of 14 residues. V lost 4 bases and J lost 0, with 9 bases in between. The V gene's germline CDR1 is SNHLY and CDR2 FYNNEI. As DNA, the CDR3 is TGTGCCAGCAGTGCGGAGACAGCTAACTATGGCTACACCTTC. Translation: CASSAETANYGYTF.

The chain has TRBV5-6 and TRBJ1-2, with TRBD1 as a possible D gene (5 bases). Germline values: CDR1 SGHDT, CDR2 YYEEEE. This CDR3 contains 15 residues. V was trimmed by 1 base and J by 2 bases, leaving 12 bases between them. In DNA, the CDR3 is TGTGCCAGCAGCTTGAATAATGAGGGGAACTATGGCTACACCTTC. It is translated as CASSLNNEGNYGYTF.

This clone was detected only once. V is TRBV7-6 and J is TRBJ1-4; TRBD1 aligns across 7 bases. The length of the CDR3 is 14 residues. Unmatched junction bases numbered 4, after V lost 6 bases and J lost 3 bases. The V gene's germline CDR1 is SGHVS and CDR2 FNYEAQ. CDR3 protein: CASRPGTANEKLFF. As DNA, the CDR3 is TGTGCCAGCAGGCCCGGGACAGCTAATGAAAAACTGTTTTTT.

V usage is TRBV6-5 and J usage is TRBJ2-1; no reliable D call. In germline, CDR1 is MNHEY, CDR2 SVGAGI. The CDR3 extends over 11 amino acids. V was clipped by 2 bases and J by 9 bases, with 5 bases between them. The chain's CDR3 is CASSYGGEQFF. CDR3 DNA: TGTGCCAGCAGTTACGGCGGTGAGCAGTTCTTC.

The gene calls are TRBV4-1 and TRBJ2-7; D is uncertain. The CDR3 is 16 amino acids. Germline loops: CDR1 MGHRA, CDR2 YSYEKL. V shed 0 bases and J shed 0 bases, with 12 bases lying between them. Written as DNA, the CDR3 is TGCGCCAGCAGCCAAGATCTGGCCCCGAGCTCCTACGAGCAGTACTTC. It encodes CASSQDLAPSSYEQYF.

The CDR3 nucleotides read TGTGCCAGCAGCTTTCGTAGCGGGGACATCTCCCAGTTCTTC. The encoded protein is CASSFRSGDISQFF. The chain links TRBV5-8 to TRBJ2-1; TRBD2 matches 8 bases. This CDR3 region has 14 residues. V lost 2 bases, J lost 13 bases, and 11 bases stayed unmatched. Germline values: CDR1 SGHTS, CDR2 YDEGEE. Looking up the rest from reference TRBV5-8 and TRBJ2-1 gives the full variable domain: EAGVTQSPTHLIKTRGQQATLRCSPISGHTSVYWYQQALGLGLQFLLWYDEGEERNRGNFPPRFSGRQFPNYSSELNVNALELEDSALYLCASSFRSGDISQFFGPGTRLTVL.

This chain uses TRBV11-2 with TRBJ2-1; no clear D. V was cut by 5 bases and J by 0 bases, with 11 bases left in between. This CDR3 has 15 residues. The V gene's germline CDR1 is SGHAT and CDR2 FQNNGV. CDR3 sequence (DNA): TGTGCCAGCAGCACCCGTCGGTCCTCCTACAATGAGCAGTTCTTC. Protein product: CASSTRRSSYNEQFF.

The table lists this clone with a count of one. The chain carries TRBV28 and TRBJ2-7; a weak D match, TRBD1 (5 bases). V dropped 3 bases and J dropped 2 bases, with 14 bases sitting between them. The CDR3 extends over 15 amino acids. Germline CDR1 and CDR2: MDHEN and SYDVKM. The CDR3 DNA is TGTGCCAGCAGTTTGTCAGGGCACCTTACCTACGAGCAGTACTTC. Translated, it gives CASSLSGHLTYEQYF.

V usage is TRBV5-1 and J usage is TRBJ2-7; perhaps TRBD1 as D (6 bases). The ends were cut back, 4 bases at V and 4 bases at J, with 15 bases in the middle. The germline CDR1 and CDR2 sequences are SGHRS and YFSETQ. This CDR3 spans 14 amino acids. Here the CDR3 DNA reads TGCGCCAGCAGCAGCAACAGGGTCGGGTACGAGCAGTACTTC. Protein product: CASSSNRVGYEQYF.

This clone was detected once. The chain has TRBV9 and TRBJ2-7; 8 nucleotides line up with TRBD2. The CDR3 runs to 15 residues. J was trimmed by 7 bases and V by 0 bases; bases with no gene match: 9. Germline V gene lookup returns CDR1 SGDLS and CDR2 YYNGEE. The DNA of the CDR3 is TGTGCCAGCAGCGTAGGAAGCGGGAGCCTCGGTGAGCAGTACTTC. Protein product: CASSVGSGSLGEQYF.

J is TRBJ2-4 and V is TRBV29-1; 10 bases match TRBD2. The CDR3 has 15 amino acids. V lost 4 bases to trimming and J lost 8 bases; unmatched junction nucleotides: 11. Per germline, CDR1 SQVTM and CDR2 ANQGSEA. Here the CDR3 reads CSVGGLAGVLDIQYF. CDR3 in DNA: TGCAGCGTTGGGGGTCTAGCGGGAGTATTGGACATTCAGTACTTC.

The chain joins TRBV28 to TRBJ2-1, with 8 bases that match TRBD2. Germline lookup yields CDR1 MDHEN and CDR2 SYDVKM. The CDR3 is 15 amino acids. Trimming at V came to 3 bases and at J to 7 bases, leaving 8 bases not matched to a gene. The CDR3 here is CASSFAPGGANEQFF. The DNA of the CDR3 is TGTGCCAGCAGTTTTGCCCCCGGGGGGGCAAATGAGCAGTTCTTC.